This T cell receptor beta chain appears in the sequencing data of a study of shared clonotypes between healthy human individuals. As defined, naive CD8 cells were CD45RO-negative and positively selected for CCR7, with terminally differentiated effector memory CD45RA+ cells excluded. This clone was seen only once. Per germline, CDR1 SGHRS and CDR2 YFSETQ. The CDR3 covers 13 residues. The V gene lost 4 bases and the J gene lost 7 bases, with 12 bases spanning the gap. Profiling relied on immunoSEQ multiplex PCR, and the TCRdb table lists in-frame clones only, not all of them. The table shows roughly 590,000 clones, with roughly 95% occurring only once.

This receptor was taken from a woman aged 25 to 39 in good health. The sample taken for sequencing was naive CD8+ T cells sorted from blood. The rearrangement uses TRBV5-1 and TRBJ1-5; D call uncertain. CDR3 amino acids: CASSGLTPQPQHF. As DNA, the CDR3 is TGCGCCAGCAGCGGGCTGACACCGCAGCCCCAGCATTTT.